The rows below give T cell receptor beta chains drawn from one sample of a study of Tregs in tolerant kidney transplant recipients. The repertoire was sequenced with immunoSEQ multiplex PCR; TCRdb's copy has only in-frame clones and lacks some. The data contain 100,000 to 120,000 clones, around 87% of them singletons. Sequencing used CD4+ T cells from blood, obtained before the transplant. These receptors were obtained from a human donor who received a combined kidney and bone marrow transplant. The CDR3 runs from the conserved cysteine through the conserved F or W. The D gene is left open where the match is weak. Clone size is shown for a subset of rows, as once, few, many or a class of expanded clone.

cdr3_aa	cdr3_nt	v_call	j_call	clone_size	d_call
CASSLFAQVDEQFF	TGTGCCAGCAGTTTATTCGCTCAGGTGGATGAGCAGTTCTTC	TRBV28	TRBJ2-1	.	.
CAWSMEGFRETQYF	TGTGCCTGGAGTATGGAGGGGTTTAGAGAGACCCAGTACTTC	TRBV30	TRBJ2-5	.	.
CASSRRGTNTEAFF	TGTGCCAGTAGTCGCCGGGGGACGAACACTGAAGCTTTCTTT	TRBV19	TRBJ1-1	.	.
CASSLMAQYSGNTIYF	TGCGCCAGCAGCCTAATGGCACAGTACTCTGGAAACACCATATATTTT	TRBV4-1	TRBJ1-3	.	.
CASSIKREYEQYF	TGTGCCAGTAGTATAAAAAGGGAGTACGAGCAGTACTTC	TRBV19	TRBJ2-7	few	.
CASRRPGQPQETQYF	TGTGCCAGCCGTAGGCCGGGACAGCCCCAAGAGACCCAGTACTTC	TRBV2	TRBJ2-5	.	TRBD1
CASSLVEGPNEKLFF	TGTGCCAGCAGCTTAGTAGAGGGCCCTAATGAAAAACTGTTTTTT	TRBV7-2	TRBJ1-4	.	.
CASTREASYNSPLHF	TGTGCCAGCACCCGGGAGGCGTCCTATAATTCACCCCTCCACTTT	TRBV6-5	TRBJ1-6	.	.
CASRRGQGMYEQYF	TGTGCCAGTAGGCGGGGACAGGGTATGTACGAGCAGTACTTC	TRBV7-2	TRBJ2-7	.	TRBD1
CSVELRALAKNIQYF	TGCAGCGTTGAATTGAGGGCTCTAGCCAAAAACATTCAGTACTTC	TRBV29-1	TRBJ2-4	.	.
CASSQGQKQETQYF	TGCGCCAGCAGCCAAGGACAGAAACAAGAGACCCAGTACTTC	TRBV4-1	TRBJ2-5	few	.